Listed below are T cell receptor beta chains from one sample, sequenced in a study of OX40 agonist ivuxolimab in advanced cancers. Data came from immunoSEQ multiplex PCR; TCRdb stores just in-frame clones and leaves some out. The table has about 71,000 clones, approximately 94% seen once. Sample: CD4+ or CD8+ T cells sorted from blood, taken in a trial of the OX40 agonist ivuxolimab. All receptors come from an adult with an advanced solid tumor such as melanoma, head and neck, liver or kidney cancer. Both conserved end residues are part of each CDR3. A D gene is named only where the DNA matches it firmly. Not all rows give a size; the values are once, few, many and, for expanded clones, a class.

DNA	CDR3	J	size	D	V
TGTGCCAGCGGGAGGATCGATACGCAGTATTTT	CASGRIDTQYF	TRBJ2-3	-	-	TRBV28
TGTGCCAGCAGCCTCATGGGCGGGGCCGGGGAGCTGTTTTTT	CASSLMGGAGELFF	TRBJ2-2	-	-	TRBV7-3
TGTGCCAGCAGCTTCGGTACAGGGGGCTACGAGCAGTACTTC	CASSFGTGGYEQYF	TRBJ2-7	-	TRBD1	TRBV5-6
TGTGCCAGCAGTGACGTAGCAGGGGGGAACTATGGCTACACCTTC	CASSDVAGGNYGYTF	TRBJ1-2	-	TRBD1	TRBV6-4
TGTGCCAGCGGTCACAGGGATAACTATGGCTACACCTTC	CASGHRDNYGYTF	TRBJ1-2	once	-	TRBV27
TGCGCCAGCAGCCAAGGCCCTAGCGGGAGTAACTCCTACAATGAGCAGTTCTTC	CASSQGPSGSNSYNEQFF	TRBJ2-1	-	TRBD2	TRBV4-1
TGTGCCAGCAGCCCCGCGTCAGGGCCCACCTACGAGCAGTACTTC	CASSPASGPTYEQYF	TRBJ2-7	-	-	TRBV7-8
TGTGCCAGCAGCACAGACAGGGGCCTCGGAGAGACCCAGTACTTC	CASSTDRGLGETQYF	TRBJ2-5	-	TRBD1	TRBV7-6
TGTGCCAGCAGCGTAGATGGGGTGGGACTAGCGGCGGCCTACAATGAGCAGTTCTTC	CASSVDGVGLAAAYNEQFF	TRBJ2-1	-	TRBD2	TRBV9
TGTGCCAGCAGTTACTCCTTGGCGGGGCCCTCCTACGAGCAGTACTTC	CASSYSLAGPSYEQYF	TRBJ2-7	-	-	TRBV6-5
TGTGCCAGCAGTATGGGACAGGGTAGGGGGGCTAACTATGGCTACACCTTC	CASSMGQGRGANYGYTF	TRBJ1-2	-	TRBD1	TRBV27
TGTGCCAGCAGCTTACGGGCAGGGGCCAGCCCGAACTATGGCTACACCTTC	CASSLRAGASPNYGYTF	TRBJ1-2	-	-	TRBV5-4
TGTGCCAGCAGTTTACACAGATTAAGGAACACCGGGGAGCTGTTTTTT	CASSLHRLRNTGELFF	TRBJ2-2	-	-	TRBV27
TGTGCCAGTAGTTTCAGGACTAGCGGGAGTGCCGAGCAGTACTTC	CASSFRTSGSAEQYF	TRBJ2-7	few	TRBD2	TRBV19
TGTGCCAGCAGCCTGGGGGGGGAGCCCCAGCATTTT	CASSLGGEPQHF	TRBJ1-5	-	-	TRBV7-9
TGTGCCAGCAGCCCAACTAGCGGAAGTTACAATGAGCAGTTCTTC	CASSPTSGSYNEQFF	TRBJ2-1	-	TRBD2	TRBV7-6
TGTGCCAGCAGGCAGGGATTCGGGACTGAAGCTTTCTTT	CASRQGFGTEAFF	TRBJ1-1	-	-	TRBV6-4
TGTGCCAGCAGCCCGTGGACCGGAACCTCAGCTAACTATGGCTACACCTTC	CASSPWTGTSANYGYTF	TRBJ1-2	-	-	TRBV7-2
TGTGCCAGCAGCTTAGCCAGGGATCACACCGGGGAGCTGTTTTTT	CASSLARDHTGELFF	TRBJ2-2	-	-	TRBV11-2
TGTGCCAGCAGCTACAGGGGGCAGGACTATGGCTACACCTTC	CASSYRGQDYGYTF	TRBJ1-2	once	TRBD1	TRBV5-4
TGCAGCGTTGAGAGGGGACCCACTGAAGCTTTCTTT	CSVERGPTEAFF	TRBJ1-1	-	-	TRBV29-1
TGTGCCAGCAGCCCGCCCCCGCGGGTCACTGAAGCTTTCTTT	CASSPPPRVTEAFF	TRBJ1-1	-	-	TRBV7-9
TGTGCCATCAGTGAGGCGTTCGTCGATGAGCAGTTCTTC	CAISEAFVDEQFF	TRBJ2-1	-	-	TRBV10-3
TGTGCCAGCAGCTTAACCCCTGGAGGTTACAATGAGCAGTTCTTC	CASSLTPGGYNEQFF	TRBJ2-1	-	-	TRBV7-6
TGTGCCAGCAGTATCCGGGACAGGGGCTATGGCTACACCTTC	CASSIRDRGYGYTF	TRBJ1-2	-	TRBD1	TRBV27
TGTGCCAGCAGCTCCCCAAGGACAGGACCCAATCAGCCCCAGCATTTT	CASSSPRTGPNQPQHF	TRBJ1-5	once	TRBD1	TRBV7-2
TGTGCCAGCAGCTTAGAGCCGGGGGAAGCCAAAAACATTCAGTACTTC	CASSLEPGEAKNIQYF	TRBJ2-4	-	-	TRBV7-6
TGTGCCAGCAGCTGGAGAACAGGGACAGAATCCTACGAGCAGTACTTC	CASSWRTGTESYEQYF	TRBJ2-7	-	TRBD1	TRBV7-9
TGTGCCAGCAGTGACCGGGACAGGGGCTACAATGAGCAGTTCTTC	CASSDRDRGYNEQFF	TRBJ2-1	-	TRBD1	TRBV6-1
TGTGCCAGCAGCTCCCAGACCCCCACAGGGTCCAACGGCTATGGCTACACCTTC	CASSSQTPTGSNGYGYTF	TRBJ1-2	-	-	TRBV11-2
TGTGCCAGCAGTGAAGCAGGGTGGTTGAGCTATGGCTACACCTTC	CASSEAGWLSYGYTF	TRBJ1-2	once	-	TRBV2
TGTGCCAGCAGCTATACTAGCGGGTCCCCCTACGAGCAGTACTTC	CASSYTSGSPYEQYF	TRBJ2-7	-	TRBD2	TRBV7-9
TGTGCCAGCAGTGATTCTGGACTAGCGGCGGTCTCCTACGAGCAGTACTTC	CASSDSGLAAVSYEQYF	TRBJ2-7	-	TRBD2	TRBV25-1
TGTGCCAGCAGCCCGGGGATTGAGCAGTACTTC	CASSPGIEQYF	TRBJ2-7	-	-	TRBV13
TGTGCCAGTAGTATAGAGGCAGGGATGGGAAACACCATATATTTT	CASSIEAGMGNTIYF	TRBJ1-3	-	-	TRBV19
TGTGCCAGCAGACAAGACAGGCTGGGCTACACCTTC	CASRQDRLGYTF	TRBJ1-2	-	-	TRBV5-5
TGTGCCAGCAGTTACTCGCAGGATCTAGTTAACTATGGCTACACCTTC	CASSYSQDLVNYGYTF	TRBJ1-2	-	-	TRBV6-5
TGTGCCAGCAGCTCCGTGGGTGAGCAGTTCTTC	CASSSVGEQFF	TRBJ2-1	-	-	TRBV5-4
TGTGCCAGCAGTTGGAACGATTTGGGCGGGGAGCTGTTTTTT	CASSWNDLGGELFF	TRBJ2-2	-	-	TRBV27
TGTGCCAGCAGCTATCTCAGTGAGCAGTTCTTC	CASSYLSEQFF	TRBJ2-1	-	-	TRBV7-8
TGCGCCAGCAGCCAAGACCTTGGGACTCCGGGACTTCCCGGCTACGAGCAGTACTTC	CASSQDLGTPGLPGYEQYF	TRBJ2-7	-	-	TRBV4-1
TGCGCCAGCAGCTTGGCCGAGAGGGGCAGTGACTACGAGCAGTACTTC	CASSLAERGSDYEQYF	TRBJ2-7	once	-	TRBV5-1
TGTGCCAGCAGCTTAGAGGGACGGGCCTACGAGCAGTACTTC	CASSLEGRAYEQYF	TRBJ2-7	-	-	TRBV7-6
TGTGCCAGCAGCTTAGATGTGCCTTATAGCAATCAGCCCCAGCATTTT	CASSLDVPYSNQPQHF	TRBJ1-5	-	-	TRBV11-2
TGTGCCAGCACCTCTCCGGGAGGCACTGAAGCTTTCTTT	CASTSPGGTEAFF	TRBJ1-1	-	-	TRBV9
TGTGCCAGCAGCCAAGCCATGGGAGCGGCCCAAGAGACCCAGTACTTC	CASSQAMGAAQETQYF	TRBJ2-5	-	-	TRBV14
TGTGCCAGCAGTTGGGGGACAGCTTCACCCCTCCACTTT	CASSWGTASPLHF	TRBJ1-6	-	TRBD1	TRBV27